This note documents a single T cell receptor (beta chain) sequence. Its cognate antigen is unknown. The PCR made use of 60 Vbeta and 13 Jbeta primers. Repertoires were generated with immunoSEQ multiplex PCR, while TCRdb's copy carries only in-frame clones and drops some. This table holds approximately 210,000 clones, approximately 79% found once. This entry comes from a study of cytomegalovirus exposure and HLA in healthy donors. Study-level findings and limits: There were some V segments, including TRBV6-2 and TRBV6-3, excluded as indistinguishable.

Trimming shortened V by 0 bases and J by 5 bases, and 14 bases separated the two germline ends. This CDR3 has 16 residues. Germline V gene data show CDR1 as SNHLY and CDR2 as FYNNEI. The sample comprised PBMCs. This chain uses TRBV2 with TRBJ2-4, with D possibly matching TRBD2 (5 bases). This sequence originates from a male donor in good health and CMV-seronegative. Written as DNA, the CDR3 is TGTGCCAGCAGTGAAGCGGGCAGAGTGGAGGAAAACATTCAGTACTTC. This codes for CASSEAGRVEENIQYF.